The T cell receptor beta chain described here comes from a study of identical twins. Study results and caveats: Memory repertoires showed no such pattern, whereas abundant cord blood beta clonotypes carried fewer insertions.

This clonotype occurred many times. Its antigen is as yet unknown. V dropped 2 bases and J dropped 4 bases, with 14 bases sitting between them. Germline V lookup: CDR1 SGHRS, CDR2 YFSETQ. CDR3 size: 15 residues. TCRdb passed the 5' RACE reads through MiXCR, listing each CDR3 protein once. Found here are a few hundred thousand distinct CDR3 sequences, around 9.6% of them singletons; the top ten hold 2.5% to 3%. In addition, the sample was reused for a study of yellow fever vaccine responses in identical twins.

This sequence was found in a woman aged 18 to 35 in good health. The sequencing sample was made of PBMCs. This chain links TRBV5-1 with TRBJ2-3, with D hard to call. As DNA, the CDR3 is TGCGCCAGCAGCTTCGGCGGCCGGAAGGCAGATACGCAGTATTTT. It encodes CASSFGGRKADTQYF.